This TCR beta chain was documented in a study of beta chain features in type 1 diabetes listed by TCRdb under 2018. Study-wide context: Mean age, gender distribution, total cell number and subset yield were not different between patients and healthy donors. A total of 100 million to 110 million sorted cells were examined across all samples, and a strong correlation was observed between cell number per subset and RNA yield. In the study, recently diagnosed type 1 diabetes patients and matched healthy donors were compared on the TCRB repertoires of their sorted circulating CD4+ T cell subsets. Whereas all 28 donors provided naive and central memory subsets, regulatory and stem cell-like memory subsets were isolated from just 8 patients and about 8 healthy donors. What the authors observed across the whole study: Patients with type 1 diabetes made fewer insertions and deleted more nucleotides at VDJ recombination sites, implying thymic rearrangement abnormalities. Sequencing cDNA rather than genomic DNA could over-represent highly expressing activated cells, although activation and CD3 levels did not differ between groups. Naive, central memory and regulatory TCRB repertoires appeared more similar among patients than among healthy donors. Type 1 diabetes patients showed a moderate but significant shortening of TCRB CDR3 length in all four CD4+ subsets. Because small numbers of individuals were included in the HLA sub-analyses, any influence of HLA type on TCRB rearrangement was left unresolved. PCR may preferentially amplify shorter templates, but because patient and control samples were amplified and corrected together, any resulting skew would affect both groups equally.

Turning to this clone: There is no known antigen for this receptor. Base qualities are not at hand, and no much larger clone is one base apart.

From each donor, a single peripheral blood sample of 100 to 150 mL on average was drawn into heparinised tubes. A BD FACSAria II and a panel including CD45RO, CCR7, CD25, CD127, CD95 and CD27 were used to sort naive, central memory, regulatory and stem cell-like memory CD4+ T cells. All sorted populations exceeded 98% purity. PBMCs were separated immediately by Lymphoprep density gradient centrifugation and were stained directly, without being cultured. Samples were stained and sorted in pairs, with one healthy donor and one patient per experiment, so that batch effects were minimized. The germline V gene sets CDR1 to SGDLS and CDR2 to YYNGEE. The CDR3 starts with the cysteine, ends with the phenylalanine, and has 16 residues. Of the read, only the CDR3 DNA is kept; its 48 bases are in frame from base 1. Trimming removed 0 bases from V and 2 bases from J, leaving 13 bases between the germline ends.

The High Capacity cDNA Reverse Transcription Kit was used to reverse transcribe all of the isolated RNA, meaning that expressed TCRB transcripts were what got sequenced. Deep immunoSEQ sequencing was applied to naive, central memory and regulatory T cell samples, giving an average of roughly 3.5 million total reads per sample. Sorted cells were lysed in RLT buffer, and RNA was extracted using DNase-treated RNeasy Micro or Mini kits according to cell number. To prevent cross-contamination, every cell subset was processed on its own, while patient and healthy donor samples were processed together. TCRB sequences were amplified from cDNA with the immunoSEQ multiplex PCR, producing 87-bp fragments spanning the CDR3 region. Sequencing of the amplicons was performed on the Illumina HiSeq platform. Under the source paper's analysis protocol: PCR bias was corrected computationally using synthetic template baselines, and reads within Hamming distance 2 were collapsed, with unmergeable singletons discarded. By aligning reads against IMGT, V, D and J genes, CDR3 length, and insertions or deletions at six rearrangement sites were assigned. Within each subset, clonotype counts were normalized to the number of sorted cells before true diversity and Gini coefficients were calculated with the tcR R package. Repertoire sharing was quantified using the overlap coefficient calculated on TCRB nucleotide sequences. Out-of-frame TCRB sequences from naive cells were analyzed as a proxy for the pre-selection repertoire. TCRdb mirrors the immuneACCESS table, restricted to in-frame sequences. Some clones are absent from its copies; in checked studies, under half trace to an unresolved V gene, and the reason for the others is unknown. V, J and clone size are those of that table, while D and trimming were read from the DNA. The sample contains about 160,000 clones, over 55% of them found a single time. Clones ranked in the top ten supply about 0.1% of the sample.

What was sequenced was naive CD4+ T cells from blood. The cell subset or site label for this specimen denotes: true naive CD4+ T cells. The V and J genes are TRBV9 and TRBJ2-3, with a tentative D gene TRBD1 over 5 matching bases. This receptor was taken from a man aged 25 to 45 with type 1 diabetes. The bases are TGTGCCAGCAGCGTAGGGGTGGGGCTCCTCACAGATACGCAGTATTTT. The resulting protein is CASSVGVGLLTDTQYF.